This T cell receptor (beta chain) is from a study of blood T cell repertoires in COVID-19. Study as a whole: The study drew acute and convalescent COVID-19 samples from the United States, Italy and Spain. Sources were T cells, B-cell-depleted T cells, or PBMCs; the material itself was cDNA or gDNA.

In the original analysis: How many nucleated cells were present was estimated from reference gene primer amplification. Sequencing used immunoSEQ multiplex PCR; TCRdb keeps in-frame clones, though not all of them. The V and J calls and clone size are taken from that table; D and trimming were inferred from the DNA. Altogether about 79,000 clones are present, approximately 90% being singletons, with the ten largest covering approximately 4.5%. The sequenced material came from peripheral blood. This receptor was taken from a man aged 50 to 60 with active COVID-19.

CDR3 sequence: CAISESAVETQYF. In nucleotides, the CDR3 is TGTGCCATCAGTGAGTCGGCAGTCGAGACCCAGTACTTC. The genes are TRBV10-3 and TRBJ2-5; no clear D gene. The germline CDR1 and CDR2 sequences are ENHRY and SYGVKD. The V end was cut by 0 bases, the J end by 5 bases, with 7 bases between. This CDR3 region has 13 residues.